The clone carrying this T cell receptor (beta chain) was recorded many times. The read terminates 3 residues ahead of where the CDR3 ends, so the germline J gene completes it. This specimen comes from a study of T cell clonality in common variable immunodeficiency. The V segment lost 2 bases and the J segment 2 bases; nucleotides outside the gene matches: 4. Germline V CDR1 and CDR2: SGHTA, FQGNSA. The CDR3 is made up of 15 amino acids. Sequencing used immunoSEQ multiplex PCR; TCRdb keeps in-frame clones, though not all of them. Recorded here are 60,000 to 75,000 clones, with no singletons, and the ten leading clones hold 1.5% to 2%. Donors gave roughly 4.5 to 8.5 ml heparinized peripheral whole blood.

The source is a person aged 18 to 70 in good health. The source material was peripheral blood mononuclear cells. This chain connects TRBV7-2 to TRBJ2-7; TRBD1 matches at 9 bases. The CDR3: CASSLQQGAAYEQYF. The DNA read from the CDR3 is TGTGCCAGCAGCTTACAACAGGGGGCAGCCTACGAG.